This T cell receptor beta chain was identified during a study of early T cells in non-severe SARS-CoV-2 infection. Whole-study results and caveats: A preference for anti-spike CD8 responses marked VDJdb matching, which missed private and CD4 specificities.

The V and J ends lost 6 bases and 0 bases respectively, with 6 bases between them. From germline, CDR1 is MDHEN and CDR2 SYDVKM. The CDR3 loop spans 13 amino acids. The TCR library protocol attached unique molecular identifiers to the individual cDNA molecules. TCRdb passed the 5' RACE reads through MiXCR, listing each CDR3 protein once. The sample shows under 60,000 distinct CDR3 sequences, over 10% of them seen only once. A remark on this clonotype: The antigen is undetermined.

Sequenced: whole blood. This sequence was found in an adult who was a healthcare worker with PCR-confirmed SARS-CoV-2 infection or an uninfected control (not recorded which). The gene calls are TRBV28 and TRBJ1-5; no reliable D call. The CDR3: CASRINSNQPQHF. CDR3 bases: TGTGCCAGCAGGATTAATAGCAATCAGCCCCAGCATTTT.